These 9 T cell receptor beta chains were all obtained from the same sample, sequenced in a study of blood T cells in healthy people across ages. A second roughly 6 to 12 cycle PCR used barcoded and J-beta primers. TCRdb called the 5' RACE reads again in MiXCR, with one record for every CDR3 protein. The repertoire includes about 1.5 million distinct CDR3 sequences, less than 45% of them detected once, and about 4.1% sits in the top ten. Sample: blood. The origin of the receptors is a woman aged 18-35 years in good health.

The chain uses TRBV6-2 or TRBV6-3 and TRBJ2-2; D is uncertain. The CDR3 spans 16 residues. CDR1 is MNHEY and CDR2 is SVGEGT in the germline V gene. V gave up 2 bases and J gave up 4 bases, with 14 bases separating them. CDR3 loop: CASSYVQTWGTGELFF. The CDR3 bases are TGTGCCAGCAGTTACGTCCAGACATGGGGCACCGGGGAGCTGTTTTTT.

The chain employs TRBV9 and TRBJ2-2, with D tentatively TRBD1 or TRBD2 (5 bases each). The CDR3 extends over 17 amino acids. V was cut by 0 bases and J by 0 bases, with 12 bases left in between. In germline, CDR1 is SGDLS, CDR2 YYNGEE. The CDR3 loop is CASSVAAGTPNTGELFF. The CDR3 DNA reads as TGTGCCAGCAGCGTAGCGGCAGGGACCCCGAACACCGGGGAGCTGTTTTTT.

This chain uses TRBV20-1 with TRBJ2-5, with TRBD2 matching 8 bases. J was trimmed by 0 bases and V by 1 base; bases with no gene match: 1. CDR1 DFQATT and CDR2 SNEGSKA come from the germline V gene (reference sequence). The CDR3 totals 14 residues. DNA of the CDR3: TGCAGTGCTAGAGCGGGGGGGTACCAAGAGACCCAGTACTTC. Translated: CSARAGGYQETQYF.

The chain uses TRBV5-6 and TRBJ1-1; no firm D call. The V gene lost 3 bases and the J gene lost 3 bases, with 15 bases spanning the gap. Germline assignment: CDR1 SGHDT and CDR2 YYEEEE. The CDR3 is made up of 15 amino acids. The DNA of the CDR3 is TGTGCCAGCAGCTGGAAGCCGGCCAGCTACACTGAAGCTTTCTTT. Translated, it gives CASSWKPASYTEAFF.

This clonotype was seen repeatedly, ten times or more. J is TRBJ2-1 and V is TRBV4-3, with TRBD2 matching over 11 bases. Germline V gene lookup returns CDR1 LGHNA and CDR2 YSLEER. CDR3 length equals 14 residues. V gave up 3 bases and J gave up 6 bases; unmatched junction bases: 1. The CDR3: CASSQGLAANEQFF. The CDR3 DNA sequence: TGCGCCAGCAGCCAGGGACTAGCGGCCAATGAGCAGTTCTTC.

This clonotype was detected a few times. The chain employs TRBV24-1 and TRBJ2-1; D possibly uses TRBD1 or TRBD2 (5 bases each). Trimming stripped 9 bases from V and 1 base from J, with 18 bases between. CDR3 length: 16 amino acids. In germline, CDR1 is KGHDR, CDR2 SFDVKD. Written as DNA, the CDR3 is TGTGCCACCCATGGGGGTTGCCGGGGTTCCTACAATGAGCAGTTCTTC. Its translation is CATHGGCRGSYNEQFF.

This clonotype was seen a handful of times. The chain carries TRBV10-1 and TRBJ1-1; D may be TRBD1 (5 bases). In germline, CDR1 is WNHNN, CDR2 SYGVQD (reference sequence). The CDR3 contains 13 residues. Trimming removed 6 bases from V and 1 base from J, with 9 bases in between. In DNA form, the CDR3 reads TGCGCCAGCAGGACAGCTAAGAACACTGAAGCTTTCTTT. This translates into CASRTAKNTEAFF.

This clonotype was counted a few times. The chain recombines TRBV4-2 with TRBJ1-1; a weak D match, TRBD1 (6 bases). The germline V and J ends were trimmed by 0 bases and 1 base, with 15 bases remaining between them. The CDR3 length is 17 residues. Germline V gives CDR1 LGHNA, CDR2 YNFKEQ. The CDR3 is CASSQDMLDRGNTEAFF. The CDR3 region has the DNA TGTGCCAGCAGCCAAGACATGCTGGACAGAGGGAACACTGAAGCTTTCTTT.

This clonotype was observed a few times. The gene calls are TRBV3-1 and TRBJ2-1; the D gene is possibly TRBD1 (5 bases). The CDR3 has 12 residues. Per the germline V gene, CDR1 is LGHDT and CDR2 is YNNKEL (reference sequence). The germline V and J ends were trimmed by 0 bases and 15 bases, with 12 bases remaining between them. The CDR3 DNA follows: TGTGCCAGCAGCCAAGATTCGGCAGGGCCGTTCTTC. It codes for CASSQDSAGPFF.